This T cell receptor (beta chain) appears in the sequencing data of a study of cytomegalovirus exposure and HLA in healthy donors. Notes on the study in general: Relative to the approximately 700-donor mean, N-insertions were reportedly fewer in an Asian-associated ancestry cluster in a later analysis.

A word on this clone: Its target is unknown.

Amplification used 60 Vbeta primers and 13 Jbeta primers. Libraries were prepared by immunoSEQ multiplex PCR; TCRdb keeps only in-frame clonotypes and omits some of them. There are about 130,000 clones in the sample; 70% to 90% occur only once, and more than 1.5% lies in the top ten. The germline gives CDR1 SGDLS, CDR2 YYNGEE. There are 15 residues in the CDR3. Deletions cut 2 bases from V and 0 bases from J, with 11 bases between. J is TRBJ1-2 and V is TRBV9, with D possibly being TRBD1 (5 bases). Input material: PBMCs. This TCR was sampled from a boy aged 10-17 years in good health and CMV-seronegative. CDR3 nucleotide sequence: TGTGCCAGCAGCGTCCTCGACAGACCTAACTATGGCTACACCTTC. Translation: CASSVLDRPNYGYTF. Supplemented by reference TRBV9 and TRBJ1-2, the full variable domain reads DSGVTQTPKHLITATGQRVTLRCSPRSGDLSVYWYQQSLDQGLQFLIQYYNGEERAKGNILERFSAQQFPDLHSELNLSSLELGDSALYFCASSVLDRPNYGYTFGSGTRLTVV.